These T cell receptor beta chains were read from a single sample in a study of identical twins. In TCRdb, the 5' RACE reads were re-called with MiXCR into one record per CDR3 protein. This table has 700,000 or so distinct CDR3 sequences, 20% to 25% appearing once. The sample also formed part of further work on T cells expressing NK-cell markers.

The source material was PBMCs. The receptors stem from a woman under 30 in good health. Each CDR3 is given with its conserved first and last residue. A D gene is named only where the DNA matches it firmly. Only part of the rows carry a size: once, few, many, or a class if the clone is expanded.

j_call: TRBJ2-7
clone_size: -
cdr3_length: 18
d_call: -
v_call: TRBV12-3/TRBV12-4
cdr3_aa: CASSSRYGGGQSIYEQYF
cdr3_nt: TGTGCCAGCAGTTCTCGCTATGGGGGGGGACAGTCGATCTACGAGCAGTACTTC

j_call: TRBJ1-5
clone_size: -
cdr3_length: 14
d_call: -
v_call: TRBV10-3
cdr3_aa: CAISGGGGNQPQHF
cdr3_nt: TGTGCCATCAGTGGGGGCGGCGGCAATCAGCCCCAGCATTTT

j_call: TRBJ2-3
clone_size: few
cdr3_length: 16
d_call: TRBD2
v_call: TRBV7-2
cdr3_aa: CASSRGTSGTTDTQYF
cdr3_nt: TGTGCCAGCAGCCGAGGGACTAGCGGGACCACAGATACGCAGTATTTT

j_call: TRBJ2-7
clone_size: -
cdr3_length: 14
d_call: -
v_call: TRBV20-1
cdr3_aa: CSARSPGRSYEQYF
cdr3_nt: TGCAGTGCTAGATCCCCTGGGCGCTCCTACGAGCAGTACTTC

j_call: TRBJ2-1
clone_size: few
cdr3_length: 13
d_call: -
v_call: TRBV11-3
cdr3_aa: CASSSGTTNEQFF
cdr3_nt: TGTGCCAGCAGTTCCGGGACCACGAATGAGCAGTTCTTC

j_call: TRBJ1-1
clone_size: -
cdr3_length: 12
d_call: -
v_call: TRBV6-2/TRBV6-3
cdr3_aa: CASAGTNTEAFF
cdr3_nt: TGTGCCAGCGCCGGGACTAACACTGAAGCTTTCTTT

j_call: TRBJ2-1
clone_size: -
cdr3_length: 13
d_call: -
v_call: TRBV7-9
cdr3_aa: CASSQEGPNEQFF
cdr3_nt: TGTGCCAGCAGCCAGGAGGGGCCAAATGAGCAGTTCTTC

j_call: TRBJ1-2
clone_size: few
cdr3_length: 13
d_call: -
v_call: TRBV5-1
cdr3_aa: CASSVGDDYGYTF
cdr3_nt: TGCGCCAGCAGCGTAGGTGACGACTATGGCTACACCTTC

j_call: TRBJ2-1
clone_size: many
cdr3_length: 15
d_call: -
v_call: TRBV20-1
cdr3_aa: CSARDQRRRYNEQFF
cdr3_nt: TGCAGTGCTAGAGATCAAAGGAGGAGATACAATGAGCAGTTCTTC

j_call: TRBJ2-1
clone_size: few
cdr3_length: 18
d_call: TRBD2
v_call: TRBV12-3/TRBV12-4
cdr3_aa: CASSTSPGLVGSYNEQFF
cdr3_nt: TGTGCCAGCAGTACATCACCGGGACTAGTTGGGTCCTACAATGAGCAGTTCTTC

j_call: TRBJ1-2
clone_size: -
cdr3_length: 12
d_call: -
v_call: TRBV6-6
cdr3_aa: CALGGTQEGYTF
cdr3_nt: TGTGCCTTAGGAGGCACTCAGGAGGGCTACACCTTC

j_call: TRBJ2-3
clone_size: few
cdr3_length: 16
d_call: -
v_call: TRBV14
cdr3_aa: CASSQVRTSPTDTQYF
cdr3_nt: TGTGCCAGCAGCCAAGTTAGGACAAGTCCTACAGATACGCAGTATTTT

j_call: TRBJ2-7
clone_size: few
cdr3_length: 14
d_call: -
v_call: TRBV4-3
cdr3_aa: CASSQVVGTYEQYF
cdr3_nt: TGCGCCAGCAGCCAAGTAGTGGGTACCTACGAGCAGTACTTC

j_call: TRBJ1-1
clone_size: few
cdr3_length: 13
d_call: -
v_call: TRBV6-6
cdr3_aa: CASPKSFNTEAFF
cdr3_nt: TGTGCCAGCCCAAAGAGCTTTAACACTGAAGCTTTCTTT

j_call: TRBJ1-2
clone_size: few
cdr3_length: 14
d_call: TRBD1
v_call: TRBV29-1
cdr3_aa: CSVGIGTGSYGYTF
cdr3_nt: TGCAGCGTGGGTATCGGGACAGGGAGCTATGGCTACACCTTC

j_call: TRBJ2-3
clone_size: few
cdr3_length: 14
d_call: -
v_call: TRBV20-1
cdr3_aa: CSARDPRLADTQYF
cdr3_nt: TGCAGTGCTAGAGATCCCCGGCTAGCAGATACGCAGTATTTT

j_call: TRBJ2-2
clone_size: -
cdr3_length: 14
d_call: -
v_call: TRBV12-3/TRBV12-4
cdr3_aa: CASSFGGGTGELFF
cdr3_nt: TGTGCCAGCAGTTTTGGTGGGGGAACCGGGGAGCTGTTTTTT

j_call: TRBJ2-1
clone_size: few
cdr3_length: 13
d_call: -
v_call: TRBV29-1
cdr3_aa: CSVVRTGVSEQFF
cdr3_nt: TGCAGCGTTGTTCGCACGGGGGTATCTGAGCAGTTCTTC

j_call: TRBJ1-2
clone_size: few
cdr3_length: 12
d_call: TRBD1
v_call: TRBV20-1
cdr3_aa: CSASDRETGYTF
cdr3_nt: TGCAGTGCTTCCGACAGGGAAACTGGCTACACCTTC

j_call: TRBJ2-7
clone_size: -
cdr3_length: 15
d_call: -
v_call: TRBV20-1
cdr3_aa: CSAALPRGASHEQYF
cdr3_nt: TGCAGTGCGGCATTACCCCGGGGGGCTTCCCACGAGCAGTACTTC

j_call: TRBJ2-7
clone_size: -
cdr3_length: 13
d_call: -
v_call: TRBV27
cdr3_aa: CASREGRNYEQYF
cdr3_nt: TGTGCCAGCAGGGAAGGTAGAAATTACGAGCAGTACTTC

j_call: TRBJ2-7
clone_size: many
cdr3_length: 13
d_call: TRBD1
v_call: TRBV15
cdr3_aa: CATSWGQGYEQYF
cdr3_nt: TGTGCCACCAGCTGGGGACAGGGGTACGAGCAGTACTTC

j_call: TRBJ2-1
clone_size: -
cdr3_length: 17
d_call: -
v_call: TRBV7-9
cdr3_aa: CASSSKGTASSYNEQFF
cdr3_nt: TGTGCCAGCAGCTCTAAAGGGACCGCAAGCTCCTACAATGAGCAGTTCTTC

j_call: TRBJ2-5
clone_size: few
cdr3_length: 14
d_call: -
v_call: TRBV5-6
cdr3_aa: CASSSEGVVETQYF
cdr3_nt: TGTGCCAGCAGCTCAGAAGGGGTGGTAGAGACCCAGTACTTC

j_call: TRBJ2-1
clone_size: few
cdr3_length: 15
d_call: -
v_call: TRBV15
cdr3_aa: CATSWGSGSYNEQFF
cdr3_nt: TGTGCCACCAGCTGGGGATCGGGCTCCTACAATGAGCAGTTCTTC

j_call: TRBJ2-7
clone_size: many
cdr3_length: 14
d_call: -
v_call: TRBV5-1
cdr3_aa: CASSFGVNYLEQYF
cdr3_nt: TGCGCCAGCAGCTTCGGGGTAAATTATCTCGAGCAGTACTTC

j_call: TRBJ2-6
clone_size: -
cdr3_length: 15
d_call: -
v_call: TRBV12-3/TRBV12-4
cdr3_aa: CASKSESSGANVLTF
cdr3_nt: TGTGCCAGCAAATCCGAGAGCTCTGGGGCCAACGTCCTGACTTTC

j_call: TRBJ2-3
clone_size: many
cdr3_length: 14
d_call: TRBD1
v_call: TRBV29-1
cdr3_aa: CSGVRTGYTDTQYF
cdr3_nt: TGCAGCGGGGTCAGGACAGGGTACACAGATACGCAGTATTTT

j_call: TRBJ2-7
clone_size: few
cdr3_length: 14
d_call: TRBD2
v_call: TRBV6-5
cdr3_aa: CASSSGLADYEQYF
cdr3_nt: TGTGCCAGCAGTTCGGGACTAGCGGACTACGAGCAGTACTTC

j_call: TRBJ1-5
clone_size: few
cdr3_length: 15
d_call: -
v_call: TRBV19
cdr3_aa: CASSNRDGIFLPQHF
cdr3_nt: TGTGCCAGTAGCAACCGGGACGGCATTTTTCTGCCCCAGCATTTT

j_call: TRBJ2-2
clone_size: -
cdr3_length: 15
d_call: -
v_call: TRBV2
cdr3_aa: CASSESTAGTGELFF
cdr3_nt: TGTGCCAGCAGTGAAAGTACGGCGGGCACCGGGGAGCTGTTTTTT

j_call: TRBJ2-5
clone_size: few
cdr3_length: 13
d_call: -
v_call: TRBV7-2
cdr3_aa: CASSFVHRETQYF
cdr3_nt: TGTGCCAGCAGCTTCGTCCATCGGGAGACCCAGTACTTC

j_call: TRBJ2-3
clone_size: -
cdr3_length: 17
d_call: TRBD2
v_call: TRBV5-5
cdr3_aa: CASSSRSGLAGVDTQYF
cdr3_nt: TGTGCCAGCAGCTCCCGATCCGGACTAGCGGGTGTGGATACGCAGTATTTT

j_call: TRBJ2-7
clone_size: -
cdr3_length: 15
d_call: TRBD2
v_call: TRBV3-1
cdr3_aa: CASSLGSGLVSEQYF
cdr3_nt: TGTGCCAGCAGCCTCGGCTCGGGACTAGTATCCGAGCAGTACTTC

j_call: TRBJ2-7
clone_size: -
cdr3_length: 12
d_call: TRBD2
v_call: TRBV15
cdr3_aa: CATGRGKGEQYF
cdr3_nt: TGTGCCACAGGGCGGGGGAAGGGGGAGCAGTACTTC

j_call: TRBJ2-7
clone_size: -
cdr3_length: 14
d_call: -
v_call: TRBV20-1
cdr3_aa: CSALSGSRYYEQYF
cdr3_nt: TGCAGTGCTCTCTCTGGTAGTCGCTACTACGAGCAGTACTTC

j_call: TRBJ2-3
clone_size: many
cdr3_length: 13
d_call: -
v_call: TRBV20-1
cdr3_aa: CSARGTSTDTQYF
cdr3_nt: TGCAGTGCTCGCGGAACTAGCACAGATACGCAGTATTTT